This TCR beta chain was obtained from a study of breast tumors, draining lymph nodes, adjacent tissues. This CDR3 has 14 amino acids. V dropped 9 bases and J dropped 6 bases, with 18 bases sitting between them. Germline V lookup: CDR1 MDHEN, CDR2 SYDVKM. TCRdb redid the calling of the multiplex PCR reads with MiXCR, one entry per CDR3 protein. The sample carries approximately 130,000 distinct CDR3 sequences, about 22% recorded once. This clonotype was seen only a few times. Its target is unknown. Broader study findings: Tumors had less TCR diversity than lymph nodes, more than nontumor tissue.

Axillary draining lymph nodes of breast cancer patients supplied the node samples. This clonotype originated in a female donor with breast cancer. Some clones in this sample may be carry-over from other donors' samples. The gene calls are TRBV28 and TRBJ1-5; D gene ambiguous. Sequencing was done on a sample of axillary lymph node tissue. In DNA form, the CDR3 reads TGTGCCAGTTCCGGGAATCCGTTTGGTCAGCCCCAGCATTTT. Translating gives CASSGNPFGQPQHF.